Following are 17 T cell receptor beta chains from one sample sequenced in a study of human T cells and chemical hapten exposure. TCRdb re-analysed the RACE reads in MiXCR, keeping a single row per CDR3 protein. Of about 400,000 distinct CDR3 sequences listed, about 6% are singletons. As to time point: patch test 2, 6 weeks after DPC sensitization. Treatment given: therapeutic diphenylcyclopropenone sensitization with weekly scalp DPC. Sequencing was performed on whole blood, taken in connection with sensitization to the hapten diphenylcyclopropenone (DPC). The receptors originated from a young woman with alopecia areata. Some clones in this sample may be carry-over from other donors' samples.

This clonotype showed up many times. This chain connects TRBV6-4 to TRBJ1-6; no clear D gene. Germline-derived CDR1 and CDR2 are MRHNA and SNTAGT. This CDR3 has 9 amino acids. Trimming took 7 bases from V and 8 from J, leaving 0 bases between them. This CDR3 reads CASNSPLHF. Here the CDR3 DNA reads TGTGCCAGCAATTCACCCCTCCACTTT.

Ten or more counts support this clonotype. The V call is TRBV20-1, the J call TRBJ2-5, with TRBD1 identical over 7 bases. There are 14 residues in the CDR3. CDR1 DFQATT and CDR2 SNEGSKA come from the germline V gene (reference sequence). V trimming: 5 bases; J trimming: 1 base; junction bases outside the gene matches: 7. CDR3 sequence reads: CSAPIGTVQETQYF. CDR3 DNA: TGCAGTGCTCCTATAGGGACAGTCCAAGAGACCCAGTACTTC.

The CDR3 region is CASTPTGTGTAKNIQYF. The CDR3, as DNA: TGTGCCAGTACCCCGACCGGGACAGGGACTGCCAAAAACATTCAGTACTTC. This sequence joins TRBV19 and TRBJ2-4; TRBD1 matches 9 bases. The CDR3 extends over 17 amino acids. Germline assignment: CDR1 LNHDA and CDR2 SQIVND (reference sequence). J gave up 1 base and V 7 bases, and 11 bases lay outside the gene matches.

In this sample, this clonotype turned up many times. The chain carries TRBV24-1 and TRBJ1-1; a weak D match, TRBD1 (6 bases). The CDR3 runs 15 residues. V was pared by 3 bases and J by 3 bases, with 13 bases between. The germline gives CDR1 KGHDR, CDR2 SFDVKD. CDR3 sequence: CATSDPGKGDTEAFF. The CDR3 bases are TGTGCCACCAGTGATCCAGGGAAGGGGGACACTGAAGCTTTCTTT.

This clonotype was detected only a few times. CDR3 nucleotide sequence: TGCGCCAGCAGCCAAGAGGGGAGTGGGGGAACAGATACGCAGTATTTT. Its protein product is CASSQEGSGGTDTQYF. The gene calls are TRBV4-3 and TRBJ2-3; D tentatively reads TRBD1 or TRBD2 (5 bases each). CDR3 length equals 16 residues. Germline V gene data show CDR1 as LGHNA and CDR2 as YSLEER. The V and J ends lost 0 bases and 3 bases respectively, with 13 bases between them.

Ten or more counts support this clonotype. V gene TRBV7-9 combines with J gene TRBJ1-1; D call uncertain. The CDR3 sequence is 14 residues long. Germline V CDR1 and CDR2: SEHNR, FQNEAQ (reference sequence). V lost 1 base and J lost 7, with 13 bases in between. The CDR3 region is CASSLEFVLDEAFF. The CDR3 bases are TGTGCCAGCAGCTTAGAATTCGTTTTGGATGAAGCTTTCTTT.

The chain links TRBV6-1 to TRBJ1-5; no definite D call. The V gene lost 3 bases and the J gene lost 2 bases, with 8 bases spanning the gap. CDR1 is MNHNS and CDR2 is SASEGT in the germline V gene. The length of the CDR3 is 14 residues. The CDR3 DNA reads TGTGCCAGCAGTGACAGATTTGGCAATCAGCCCCAGCATTTT. This translates into CASSDRFGNQPQHF.

V gene TRBV3-1 combines with J gene TRBJ1-2; no reliable D call. The germline V gene encodes CDR1 LGHDT and CDR2 YNNKEL (reference sequence). The V end was cut by 3 bases, the J end by 5 bases, with 10 bases between. The CDR3 sequence is 13 residues long. This chain's CDR3 is CASSQFAGYGYTF. The CDR3 nucleotides are TGTGCCAGCAGCCAGTTTGCGGGATATGGCTACACCTTC.

This clonotype was picked up many times. The V gene is TRBV12-5, the J gene TRBJ1-1; possibly TRBD1 for D (6 bases). V dropped 0 bases and J dropped 2 bases, with 10 bases sitting between them. The CDR3 runs 15 residues. Germline V lookup: CDR1 LGHNT, CDR2 FRNRAP. CDR3 DNA sequence: TGTGCTAGTGGTTTGGTAGCAGGGGACAACACTGAAGCTTTCTTT. This gives the protein CASGLVAGDNTEAFF.

This clonotype has a count of ten or more. The chain combines TRBV6-5 with TRBJ1-6; TRBD1 aligns across 10 bases. Germline V gene sequence: CDR1 MNHEY, CDR2 SVGAGI. This CDR3 region has 14 residues. Unmatched junction bases numbered 6, after V lost 7 bases and J lost 9 bases. The CDR3 nucleotides read TGTGCCAGCACGATCCGGGACAGGGGTTCACCCCTCCACTTT. It is translated as CASTIRDRGSPLHF.

This clonotype was counted only a few times. The V gene is TRBV7-9, the J gene TRBJ1-1; D is ambiguous. The V and J ends lost 1 base and 1 base respectively, with 7 bases between them. This CDR3 is 14 amino acids long. CDR1 and CDR2 from the germline V gene are SEHNR and FQNEAQ (reference sequence). The chain's CDR3 is CASSLEDRNTEAFF. In DNA form, the CDR3 reads TGTGCCAGCAGCTTAGAGGATCGGAACACTGAAGCTTTCTTT.

This clonotype was counted many times. V usage is TRBV29-1 and J usage is TRBJ1-1; D is possibly TRBD1 (5 bases). From germline, CDR1 is SQVTM and CDR2 ANQGSEA. Trimming took 1 base from V and 1 from J, leaving 13 bases between them. The CDR3 runs to 15 residues. The CDR3 DNA reads as TGCAGCGTTGAAGTGTTACACCAGGGGAACACTGAAGCTTTCTTT. Translated: CSVEVLHQGNTEAFF.

This clonotype was counted many times. V and J are TRBV10-3 and TRBJ2-7; 7 bases agree with TRBD1. After removal of 1 base from V and 6 bases from J, the junction contained 6 bases not matched to a gene. The CDR3 sequence is 14 residues long. Germline CDR1 and CDR2: ENHRY and SYGVKD. CDR3 in DNA: TGTGCCATCAGTGAGTTTGACAGGGCGGGCGAGCAGTACTTC. Residues: CAISEFDRAGEQYF.

This clonotype came up many times. The chain links TRBV12-3 or TRBV12-4 to TRBJ1-1; D possibly corresponds to TRBD1 (5 bases). Trimming took off 6 bases at V and 7 bases at J, with 18 bases between the two ends. The CDR3 contains 14 residues. The CDR3 loop is CASSREGREGEAFF. The DNA for the CDR3 is TGTGCCAGCAGCAGGGAGGGCCGAGAGGGTGAAGCTTTCTTT.

There are many counts of this clonotype. The genes are TRBV12-3 or TRBV12-4 and TRBJ2-3, with D possibly TRBD1 on 5 matching bases. CDR3 size: 13 residues. V lost 6 bases and J lost 5, with 12 bases in between. CDR3 loop: CASSQGRGDTQYF. CDR3 coding DNA: TGTGCCAGCAGCCAGGGAAGGGGAGATACGCAGTATTTT.

The chain joins TRBV5-6 to TRBJ1-1, with a possible D match to TRBD1 (5 bases). The CDR3 is 13 residues long. With 4 bases removed from V and 6 bases from J, the gap between germline ends came to 13 bases. Germline loops: CDR1 SGHDT, CDR2 YYEEEE. CDR3: CASSVAGSSEAFF. The CDR3, as DNA: TGTGCCAGCAGCGTCGCAGGGTCCTCTGAAGCTTTCTTT.

This clonotype was seen at least ten times. This sequence joins TRBV6-6 and TRBJ1-5; D call uncertain. The germline CDR1 and CDR2 sequences are MNHNY and SVGAGI (reference sequence). This CDR3 contains 14 residues. V was clipped by 0 bases and J by 6 bases, with 9 bases between them. CDR3 DNA: TGTGCCAGCAGTTACTCGGACCTAAGTCAGCCCCAGCATTTT. Translated: CASSYSDLSQPQHF.